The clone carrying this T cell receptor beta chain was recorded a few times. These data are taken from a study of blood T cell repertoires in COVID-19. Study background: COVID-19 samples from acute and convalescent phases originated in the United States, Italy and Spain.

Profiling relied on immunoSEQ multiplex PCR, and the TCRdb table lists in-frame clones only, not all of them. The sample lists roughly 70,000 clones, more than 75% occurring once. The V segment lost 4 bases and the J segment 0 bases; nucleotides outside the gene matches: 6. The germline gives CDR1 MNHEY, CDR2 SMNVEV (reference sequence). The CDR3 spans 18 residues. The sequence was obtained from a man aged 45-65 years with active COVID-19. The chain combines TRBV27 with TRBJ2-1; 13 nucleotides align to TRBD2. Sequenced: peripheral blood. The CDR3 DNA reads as TGTGCCAGCAGTTCTACTAGCGGGAGGGCTTTCTCCTACAATGAGCAGTTCTTC. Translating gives CASSSTSGRAFSYNEQFF.